This TCR beta chain was recorded in a study of response to subunit inactivated influenza vaccine. This CDR3 has 16 amino acids. The V gene's germline CDR1 is SGHVS and CDR2 FQNEAQ. V shed 7 bases and J shed 6 bases, with 21 bases lying between them. Each CDR3 protein is one row after TCRdb ran MiXCR on the RT-PCR reads. The data hold some 550,000 distinct CDR3 sequences, with 20% to 25% observed a single time. The sample also formed part of further work on T cells expressing NK-cell markers. That report notes: Generation of TCR beta cDNA was performed by 5'RACE template switching incorporating UMIs. Obtained from sorted CD3+CD56+NKG2C+, CD3+CD56+NKG2C- and CD3+CD56-NKG2C+ T cells were the TCR beta repertoires. Restricting sorting to alpha-beta TCR T cells was achieved in several experiments by an anti-gamma-delta TCR antibody. In a group of several donors, dominant NKG2C+ clonotypes represented 1.0-7.0% of CD8+ T cells. Whether expanded NKG2C+ T cell clones recognized HCMV stayed uncertain.

This receptor was identified in a man aged 50-60 years who received an inactivated influenza vaccine. Sequenced material: CD4+ T cells sorted from PBMCs, taken approximately 13 days after vaccination. J is TRBJ2-2 and V is TRBV7-8; maybe TRBD2 (5 bases). The CDR3 region has the DNA TGTGCCAGCACCAAAAGAAATCGGGGTCGAGCCGGGGAGCTGTTTTTT. It encodes CASTKRNRGRAGELFF.